This T cell receptor (beta chain) was sequenced during a study of cytomegalovirus exposure and HLA in healthy donors. Whole-study results and caveats: Most CMV-associated TCR beta chains were later found to appear HLA-restricted. Across donors, most TCRs were seen rarely, yet some public ones were widespread. V- and J-gene trimming of TCR beta was linked (in a later analysis) to a missense DCLRE1C variant.

The study ran its PCR with 60 Vbeta and 13 Jbeta primers. Clones were sequenced by immunoSEQ multiplex PCR, and TCRdb holds only the in-frame ones, with some missing. The sample includes roughly 150,000 clones, 80% to 90% seen only once; the top ten take about 2.5%. As to this clone: Its antigen is currently unknown. Other DNA sequences in the sample encode the same CDR3.

Sequencing input: PBMCs. This clonotype was sampled from a man under 40 in good health and CMV-seropositive.

The CDR3 DNA reads as TGTGCCAGCTCACCACCCTCGGGGAGCACAGATACGCAGTATTTT. Protein product: CASSPPSGSTDTQYF. The chain employs TRBV18 and TRBJ2-3, with D possibly TRBD2 on 5 matching bases. The CDR3 extends over 15 amino acids. Trimming left V 0 bases short and J 0 bases short, with 7 bases between. Germline lookup yields CDR1 KGHSH and CDR2 LQKENI.